The 18 T cell receptor beta chains below come from one sample, sequenced in a study of cytomegalovirus exposure and HLA in healthy donors. The PCR was carried out with 60 Vbeta primers and 13 Jbeta primers. This table comes from immunoSEQ multiplex PCR, and its TCRdb copy is limited to in-frame clones, with some not included. The sample contains 100,000 to 150,000 clones, 83% of which appear only once. Sequencing was carried out using PBMCs. These receptors all come from a girl aged 2 to 9 in good health and CMV-seronegative.

The chain joins TRBV5-8 to TRBJ1-6; 7 bases are shared with TRBD1. After removal of 0 bases from V and 7 bases from J, the junction contained 4 bases not matched to a gene. Germline V gene lookup returns CDR1 SGHTS and CDR2 YDEGEE. The CDR3 extends over 15 amino acids. The CDR3 bases are TGTGCCAGCAGCTTGGTTTTAGGGGGCAATTCACCCCTCCACTTT. This gives the protein CASSLVLGGNSPLHF.

This clone was found once. The chain carries TRBV6-5 and TRBJ2-7, with a possible D match to TRBD1 (5 bases). Trimming took 2 bases from V and 6 from J, leaving 11 bases between them. Germline CDR1 reads MNHEY; CDR2 reads SVGAGI. This CDR3 is built from 13 residues. CDR3 DNA: TGTGCCAGCAGTTACGGTAGACAGACCGAGCAGTACTTC. The encoded protein is CASSYGRQTEQYF.

This rearrangement joins TRBV6-1 to TRBJ1-1; perhaps TRBD1 as D (6 bases). Germline-derived CDR1 and CDR2 are MNHNS and SASEGT. The CDR3 is 15 residues long. CDR3 sequence reads: CASGNIGQMNTEAFF. For the CDR3, the DNA is TGTGCGAGCGGGAACATTGGACAGATGAACACTGAAGCTTTCTTT.

This chain joins TRBV27 and TRBJ2-7; the D gene is possibly TRBD1 (5 bases). V lost 4 bases to trimming and J lost 3 bases, with 7 bases between them. Germline lookup yields CDR1 MNHEY and CDR2 SMNVEV (reference sequence). The CDR3 length is 12 residues. DNA of the CDR3: TGTGCCAGCAGTTCGCAGGGCTACGAGCAGTACTTC. This gives the protein CASSSQGYEQYF.

The gene calls are TRBV15 and TRBJ1-3, with D perhaps TRBD1 (5 bases). The ends were cut back, 0 bases at V and 1 base at J, with 10 bases in the middle. The CDR3 length is 16 residues. Germline V gene lookup returns CDR1 LNHNV and CDR2 YYDKDF (reference sequence). The CDR3 DNA reads as TGTGCCACCAGCAGAGAAGAGCAGGGATCTGGAAACACCATATATTTT. Protein sequence: CATSREEQGSGNTIYF.

This clone occurred a few times. V gene TRBV4-3 combines with J gene TRBJ2-1; 8 bases line up with TRBD1. J gave up 1 base and V 1 base, and 6 bases lay outside the gene matches. The CDR3 has 17 amino acids. Germline V gives CDR1 LGHNA, CDR2 YSLEER. CDR3 nucleotide sequence: TGCGCCAGCAGCCAAGGCTACAGGGGGTCTTCCTACAATGAGCAGTTCTTC. It codes for CASSQGYRGSSYNEQFF.

The chain has TRBV11-2 and TRBJ2-1; weak D call: TRBD1 (6 bases). Trimming pared 4 bases from V and 4 bases from J, leaving 17 bases between. The CDR3 contains 16 residues. Germline V gives CDR1 SGHAT, CDR2 FQNNGV. As DNA, the CDR3 is TGTGCCAGCAGCTCCCCACAGGGCGTAAGGTACAATGAGCAGTTCTTC. Residues: CASSSPQGVRYNEQFF.

This clone came up once. The gene calls are TRBV27 and TRBJ1-5, with a weak D call TRBD1 (6 bases). There are 15 residues in the CDR3. The germline V and J ends were trimmed by 3 bases and 4 bases, with 13 bases remaining between them. CDR1 and CDR2 from the germline V gene are MNHEY and SMNVEV (reference sequence). CDR3 loop: CASSFFGRGNQPQHF. The CDR3 DNA reads TGTGCCAGCAGTTTTTTTGGCAGGGGTAATCAGCCCCAGCATTTT.

The chain has TRBV6-4 and TRBJ2-5, with D perhaps matching TRBD1 (5 bases). V dropped 3 bases and J dropped 4 bases, with 15 bases sitting between them. CDR1 and CDR2 (germline): MRHNA, SNTAGT. The CDR3 contains 15 residues. In DNA form, the CDR3 reads TGTGCCAGCAGTGAATTTGGGCAGGGTGGAGAGACCCAGTACTTC. Its translation is CASSEFGQGGETQYF.

This chain joins TRBV6-5 and TRBJ1-1; unclear D gene. The CDR3 extends over 14 amino acids. V was shortened by 2 bases and J by 0 bases, with 7 bases between the two germline ends. Germline V lookup: CDR1 MNHEY, CDR2 SVGAGI. The CDR3 reads CASSYGHLNTEAFF. The CDR3, as DNA: TGTGCCAGCAGTTACGGGCACCTGAACACTGAAGCTTTCTTT.

This clone was found many times. The V call is TRBV4-2, the J call TRBJ2-7; 11 positions match TRBD2. The CDR3 extends over 16 amino acids. V shed 5 bases, J shed 5 bases, and the junction held 11 bases outside the gene matches. CDR1 and CDR2 from the germline V gene are LGHNA and YNFKEQ. The CDR3 reads CASSYLAGGSYDEQYF. In DNA form, the CDR3 reads TGTGCCAGCAGCTACTTAGCGGGAGGGTCTTACGACGAGCAGTACTTC.

V and J are TRBV6-4 and TRBJ2-2; TRBD2 matches at 10 bases. CDR3 size: 15 residues. The J segment lost 4 bases and the V segment lost 5 bases, leaving 4 bases of the junction unmatched. Germline CDR1 reads MRHNA; CDR2 reads SNTAGT. This CDR3 is CASSRLAGATGELFF. The CDR3 DNA reads TGTGCCAGCAGTCGGCTAGCGGGGGCCACCGGGGAGCTGTTTTTT.

This clone was detected once. The rearrangement links TRBV4-2 to TRBJ2-1; TRBD2 aligns across 9 bases. The CDR3 contains 15 residues. Germline V lookup: CDR1 LGHNA, CDR2 YNFKEQ. The J segment lost 8 bases and the V segment lost 3 bases, leaving 8 bases of the junction unmatched. For the CDR3, the DNA is TGTGCCAGCAGCCACCTTAGCGGGGGTGAGGATGAGCAGTTCTTC. Residues: CASSHLSGGEDEQFF.

The rearrangement uses TRBV29-1 and TRBJ2-3; D perhaps matches TRBD2 (6 bases). The germline CDR1 and CDR2 sequences are SQVTM and ANQGSEA. V was clipped by 7 bases and J by 3 bases, with 20 bases between them. The CDR3 contains 15 residues. CDR3 sequence (DNA): TGCAGCGCGTTAGCTGGAGGGCCCTCTACAGATACGCAGTATTTT. The encoded protein is CSALAGGPSTDTQYF.

The chain links TRBV6-5 to TRBJ2-7, with 10 positions matching TRBD2. Germline V gives CDR1 MNHEY, CDR2 SVGAGI. The J segment lost 6 bases and the V segment lost 5 bases, leaving 7 bases of the junction unmatched. There are 14 residues in the CDR3. CDR3 amino acids: CASSTQREGSEQYF. The CDR3 DNA reads as TGTGCCAGCAGTACCCAGCGGGAGGGCTCCGAGCAGTACTTC.

The chain is built from TRBV28 and TRBJ2-7, with a weak D call TRBD2 (7 bases). Between the trimmed V and J ends, which lost 5 bases and 5 bases, there was a span of 16 bases. The germline V gene has CDR1 MDHEN and CDR2 SYDVKM. The CDR3 extends over 14 amino acids. Here the CDR3 reads CASSTQQGGDEQYF. DNA for the CDR3: TGTGCCAGCAGTACCCAACAGGGAGGGGACGAGCAGTACTTC.

Only one count was recorded for this clone. The chain joins TRBV6-6 to TRBJ1-2, with unresolved D. The CDR3 sequence is 12 residues long. The ends were cut back, 5 bases at V and 10 bases at J, with 14 bases in the middle. The germline CDR1 and CDR2 sequences are MNHNY and SVGAGI (reference sequence). In DNA form, the CDR3 reads TGTGCCAGCAGTCACAGTTCTATGGTCTACACCTTC. This encodes CASSHSSMVYTF.

The chain recombines TRBV4-1 with TRBJ2-1; 13 bases line up with TRBD2. The CDR3 runs to 17 residues. CDR1 is MGHRA, CDR2 YSYEKL, per germline. Unmatched junction bases numbered 1, after V lost 2 bases and J lost 0 bases. In DNA form, the CDR3 reads TGCGCCAGCAGCCAAAGACTAGCGGGGGGCTCCTACAATGAGCAGTTCTTC. The encoded protein is CASSQRLAGGSYNEQFF.